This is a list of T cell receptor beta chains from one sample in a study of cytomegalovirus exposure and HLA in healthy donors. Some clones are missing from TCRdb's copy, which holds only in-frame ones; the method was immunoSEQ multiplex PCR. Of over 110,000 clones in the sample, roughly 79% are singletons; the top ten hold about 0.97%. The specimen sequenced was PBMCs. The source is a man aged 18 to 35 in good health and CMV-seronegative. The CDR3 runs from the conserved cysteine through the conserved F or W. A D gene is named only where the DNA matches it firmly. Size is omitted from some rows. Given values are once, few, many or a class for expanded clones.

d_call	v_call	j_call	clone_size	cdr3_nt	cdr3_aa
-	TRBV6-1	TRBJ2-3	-	TGTGCCAGCAGTGGGCCTTCCCGAAGAGGCAGCCGCACAGATACGCAGTATTTT	CASSGPSRRGSRTDTQYF
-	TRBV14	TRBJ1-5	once	TGTGCCAGCAGCTACGGGGGACCCGGGCCCCAGCATTTT	CASSYGGPGPQHF
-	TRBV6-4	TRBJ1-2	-	TGTGCCAGCAGGCCGGGGTCGGGCTATGGCTACACCTTC	CASRPGSGYGYTF
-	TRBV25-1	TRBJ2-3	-	TGTGCCAGCAGTGGCGCGGGCTCCTACACAGATACGCAGTATTTT	CASSGAGSYTDTQYF
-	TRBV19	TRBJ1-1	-	TGTGCCAGTAGACGGTCGGGGGGGATGAACACTGAAGCTTTCTTT	CASRRSGGMNTEAFF
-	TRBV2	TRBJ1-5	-	TGTGCCAGCAGTCTATCCAATCAGCCCCAGCATTTT	CASSLSNQPQHF
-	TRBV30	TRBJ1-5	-	TGTGCCTGGAGTCCAGGTTATAGCAATCAGCCCCAGCATTTT	CAWSPGYSNQPQHF
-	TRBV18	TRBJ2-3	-	TGTGCCAGCTCACCACTAGCAGATACGCAGTATTTT	CASSPLADTQYF
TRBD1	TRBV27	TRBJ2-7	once	TGTGCCAGCAGACTAGACAGGGCAGACTCCTACGAGCAGTACTTC	CASRLDRADSYEQYF
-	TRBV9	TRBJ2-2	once	TGTGCCAGCAGCGTAGACAGGCGGGGGGAGCTGTTTTTT	CASSVDRRGELFF
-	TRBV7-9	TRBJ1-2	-	TGTGCCGGGGGGGGAAACTATGGCTACACCTTC	CAGGGNYGYTF
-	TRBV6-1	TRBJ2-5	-	TGTGCCAGCAGTGAAAGGGGTTTCACACAAGAGACCCAGTACTTC	CASSERGFTQETQYF
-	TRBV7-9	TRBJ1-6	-	TGTGCCAGCAGCTTAGTAGGCAGGGCGGAATCACCCCTCCACTTT	CASSLVGRAESPLHF
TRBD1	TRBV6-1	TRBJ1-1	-	TGTGCCAGCAGTTCGCCGGGACAGGGTTTTTTCTTT	CASSSPGQGFFF
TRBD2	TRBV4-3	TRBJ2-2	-	TGCGCCAGCAGCCAAGAAGGGAGGGCGTCGAACACCGGGGAGCTGTTTTTT	CASSQEGRASNTGELFF
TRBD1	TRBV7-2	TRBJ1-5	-	TGTGCCAGCAGCCTGACAGGGGCAAGCAATCAGCCCCAGCATTTT	CASSLTGASNQPQHF
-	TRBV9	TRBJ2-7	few	TGTGCCAGCAGTCCCGAAAATCAGGTTGGGTACGAGCAGTACTTC	CASSPENQVGYEQYF
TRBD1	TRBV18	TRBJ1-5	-	TGTGCCAGCTCACCCGGGACAGGGGTCAATCAGCCCCAGCATTTT	CASSPGTGVNQPQHF